The present T cell receptor (beta chain) was sequenced within a study of blood T cell repertoires in COVID-19. Whole-study context: Sites in the United States, Italy and Spain provided acute and convalescent COVID-19 samples. T cells, B-cell-depleted T cells, or PBMCs provided the cDNA or gDNA that served as material.

Original data processing: Amplifying reference gene primers gave estimates of nucleated cell counts. Clones were read by immunoSEQ multiplex PCR, and TCRdb kept only the in-frame ones, dropping some. From that table come the V and J calls and clone size; the DNA was used to work out D and trimming. The table shows 110,000 to 150,000 clones, with approximately 86% occurring only once. This clone was found a few times. The CDR3 covers 14 residues. V was cut by 6 bases and J by 0 bases, with 9 bases left in between. Per the germline V gene, CDR1 is MNHNY and CDR2 is SVGAGI (reference sequence). The sequencing input was peripheral blood. V is TRBV6-6 and J is TRBJ1-5; D gene unclear. This receptor was taken from a human donor in a cohort sampled during active COVID-19. CDR3 sequence: CASRGAGSNQPQHF. The CDR3 bases are TGTGCCAGCAGGGGCGCGGGTAGCAATCAGCCCCAGCATTTT.